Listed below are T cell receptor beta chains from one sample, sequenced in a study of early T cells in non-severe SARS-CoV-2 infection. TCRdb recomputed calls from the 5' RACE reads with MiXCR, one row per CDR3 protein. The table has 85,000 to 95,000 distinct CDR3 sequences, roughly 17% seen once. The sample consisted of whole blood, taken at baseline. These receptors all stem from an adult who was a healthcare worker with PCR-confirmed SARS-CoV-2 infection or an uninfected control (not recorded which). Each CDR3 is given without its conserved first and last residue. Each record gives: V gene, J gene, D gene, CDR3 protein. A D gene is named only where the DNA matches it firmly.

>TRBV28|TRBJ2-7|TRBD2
ASSSFAGLAGVEQY
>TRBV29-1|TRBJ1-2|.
SVEGDYGYT
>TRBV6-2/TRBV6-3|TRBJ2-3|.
ASSYIGSTTDTQY
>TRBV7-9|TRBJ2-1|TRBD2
ASSGPGLAVTRSYNEQF
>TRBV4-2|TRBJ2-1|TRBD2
ASSQGIAGGGNEQF
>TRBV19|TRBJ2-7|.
ASSMERNLSYEQY
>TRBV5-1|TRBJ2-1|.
ASGNGGAEQF
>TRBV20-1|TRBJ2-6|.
SARPQGAGANVLT
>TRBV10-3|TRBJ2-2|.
AISGKLRDYTGELF
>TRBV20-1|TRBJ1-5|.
SARQARDQPQH
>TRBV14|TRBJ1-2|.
ASSQGTANYGYT
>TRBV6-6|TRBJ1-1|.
ASSYRTNTEAF
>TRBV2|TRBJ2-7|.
ASSEGNSSYEQY
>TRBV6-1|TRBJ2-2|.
ASSEFLETGELF
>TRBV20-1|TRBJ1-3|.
SARDNLRGGNTIY
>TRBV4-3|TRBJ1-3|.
ASSQDWTGYISGNTIY
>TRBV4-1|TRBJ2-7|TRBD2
ASSQVSGGRAYEQY
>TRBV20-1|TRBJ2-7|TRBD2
SALRGSYEQY
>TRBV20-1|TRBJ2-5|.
SARGHRAQETQY
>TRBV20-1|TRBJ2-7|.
SGGNPGLLSEQY
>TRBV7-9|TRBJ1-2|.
ASQGDYGYT
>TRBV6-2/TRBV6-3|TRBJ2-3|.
ASSYVADTQY
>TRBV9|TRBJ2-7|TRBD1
ASSVGRTGLYEQY
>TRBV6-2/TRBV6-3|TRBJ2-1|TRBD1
ASSYPPDRDRNEQF
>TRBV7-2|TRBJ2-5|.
ASSLGTNQETQY
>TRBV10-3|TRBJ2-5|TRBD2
ATQPDSGRETQY
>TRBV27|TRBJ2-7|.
ASSHGRSYEQY